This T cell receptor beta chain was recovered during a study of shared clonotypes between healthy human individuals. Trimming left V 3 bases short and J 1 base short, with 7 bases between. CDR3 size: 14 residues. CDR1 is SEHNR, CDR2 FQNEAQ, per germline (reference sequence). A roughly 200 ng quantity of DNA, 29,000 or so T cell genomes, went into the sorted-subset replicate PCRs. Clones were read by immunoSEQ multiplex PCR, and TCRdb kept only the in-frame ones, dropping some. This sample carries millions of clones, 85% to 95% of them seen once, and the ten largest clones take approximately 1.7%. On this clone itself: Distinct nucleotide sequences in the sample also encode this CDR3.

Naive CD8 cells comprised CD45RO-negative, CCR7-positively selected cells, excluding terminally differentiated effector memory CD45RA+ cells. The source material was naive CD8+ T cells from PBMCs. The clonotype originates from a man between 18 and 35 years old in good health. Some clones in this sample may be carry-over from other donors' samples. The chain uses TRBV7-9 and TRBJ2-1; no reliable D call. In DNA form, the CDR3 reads TGTGCCAGCAGCTTTAGTGGTTCCTACAATGAGCAGTTCTTC. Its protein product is CASSFSGSYNEQFF.